Presented here are 7 T cell receptor beta chains from one specimen sequenced in a study of shared clonotypes between healthy human individuals. Naivety among CD8 cells was defined by CD45RO negativity and positive CCR7 selection, thereby excluding terminally differentiated effector memory CD45RA+ cells. TCRdb's table, derived via immunoSEQ multiplex PCR, lists solely in-frame clones and lacks some. Of roughly 600,000 clones in the sample, roughly 98% were seen once. The sequenced material came from naive CD8+ T cells sorted from blood. All receptors derive from a man younger than 40 in good health.

The J gene is TRBJ2-1, the V gene TRBV11-3; 7 nucleotides match TRBD2. V lost 1 base, J lost 6 bases, and 6 bases stayed unmatched. The CDR3 sequence is 15 residues long. Germline loops: CDR1 SGHNT, CDR2 YENEEA. DNA for the CDR3: TGTGCCAGCAGCTTAGGGTGGGAGGGCCTCAATGAGCAGTTCTTC. Protein product: CASSLGWEGLNEQFF. The complete variable domain, with remaining parts taken from reference TRBV11-3 and TRBJ2-1, reads EAGVVQSPRYKIIEKKQPVAFWCNPISGHNTLYWYLQNLGQGPELLIRYENEEAVDDSQLPKDRFSAERLKGVDSTLKIQPAELGDSAVYLCASSLGWEGLNEQFFGPGTRLTVL.

V and J are TRBV4-3 and TRBJ2-5, with a weak D call TRBD2 (5 bases). The end of the DNA aligns better with TRBJ2-7, so the J call may be wrong. The CDR3 has 15 residues. The germline V gene encodes CDR1 LGHNA and CDR2 YSLEER. The CDR3 loop is CASSQASGSSYEQYF. The CDR3 coding sequence is TGCGCCAGCAGCCAGGCCAGCGGAAGCTCCTACGAGCAGTACTTC.

This chain joins TRBV27 and TRBJ2-2; unclear D gene. Germline loops: CDR1 MNHEY, CDR2 SMNVEV (reference sequence). The CDR3 sequence is 11 residues long. The germline V and J ends were trimmed by 6 bases and 8 bases, with 7 bases remaining between them. DNA of the CDR3: TGTGCCAGCAGACTCAGGGGGGAGCTGTTTTTT. It codes for CASRLRGELFF.

V and J are TRBV28 and TRBJ1-1; unclear D gene. Germline loops: CDR1 MDHEN, CDR2 SYDVKM. The CDR3 totals 12 residues. Trimming shortened V by 3 bases and J by 4 bases, and 6 bases separated the two germline ends. The CDR3 is CASSFIGTEAFF. CDR3 coding DNA: TGTGCCAGCAGTTTTATCGGCACTGAAGCTTTCTTT.

The rearrangement uses TRBV9 and TRBJ1-2, with D hard to call. Germline V CDR1 and CDR2: SGDLS, YYNGEE. V was shortened by 6 bases and J by 3 bases, with 9 bases between the two germline ends. This CDR3 has 12 amino acids. In DNA form, the CDR3 reads TGTGCCAGCAAGACAAACTACTATGGCTACACCTTC. Translating gives CASKTNYYGYTF.

The chain employs TRBV27 and TRBJ2-3; D assignment may be TRBD1 or TRBD2 (5 bases each). The CDR3 is 16 residues long. Trimming cost V 4 bases and J 11 bases, with 25 bases left between them. CDR1 MNHEY and CDR2 SMNVEV come from the germline V gene (reference sequence). CDR3 sequence: CASSSLSGLRGDGQYF. The CDR3 DNA reads as TGTGCCAGCAGTTCCCTGTCGGGCCTGCGAGGGGATGGGCAGTATTTT.

The J gene is TRBJ2-1, the V gene TRBV11-2, with TRBD2 identical over 11 bases. The CDR3 totals 15 residues. The germline V gene has CDR1 SGHAT and CDR2 FQNNGV. With 2 bases clipped from V and 7 bases from J, the junction kept 4 bases outside the gene matches. The CDR3 loop reads CASSLKLAGENEQFF. The CDR3 bases are TGTGCCAGCAGCTTAAAACTAGCGGGAGAGAATGAGCAGTTCTTC.